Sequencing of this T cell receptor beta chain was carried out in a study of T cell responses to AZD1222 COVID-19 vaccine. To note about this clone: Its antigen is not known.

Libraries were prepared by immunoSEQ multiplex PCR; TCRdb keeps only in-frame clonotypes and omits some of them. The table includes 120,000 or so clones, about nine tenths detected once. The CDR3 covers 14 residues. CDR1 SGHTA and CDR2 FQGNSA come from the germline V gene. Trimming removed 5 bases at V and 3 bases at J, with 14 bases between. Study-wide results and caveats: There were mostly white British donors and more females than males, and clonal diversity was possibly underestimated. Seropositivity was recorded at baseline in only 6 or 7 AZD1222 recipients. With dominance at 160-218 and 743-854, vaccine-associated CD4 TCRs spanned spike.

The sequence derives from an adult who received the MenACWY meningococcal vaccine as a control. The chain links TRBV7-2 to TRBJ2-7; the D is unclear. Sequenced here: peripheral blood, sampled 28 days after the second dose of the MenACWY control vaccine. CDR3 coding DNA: TGTGCCAGCAGCCCCGGCCCTTCGGGCTACGAGCAGTACTTC. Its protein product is CASSPGPSGYEQYF.